The T cell receptor (beta chain) under discussion was sequenced for a study of cytomegalovirus exposure and HLA in healthy donors. Findings and limits, study-wide: What TCR beta sequences reportedly achieved was accurate prediction of HLA-A and HLA-B alleles in most subjects.

This clone was seen more than once but under ten times. The antigen is undetermined. CDR1 is KGHSH and CDR2 is LQKENI in the germline V gene. The length of the CDR3 is 15 residues. The J segment lost 4 bases and the V segment lost 0 bases, leaving 4 bases of the junction unmatched. PCR used 60 Vbeta primers and 13 Jbeta primers. TCRdb's table, derived via immunoSEQ multiplex PCR, lists solely in-frame clones and lacks some. The sample records about 80,000 clones, around 60% being singletons. This sequence joins TRBV18 and TRBJ2-7, with TRBD2 matching over 9 bases. This clonotype originated in a male donor in good health and CMV-seropositive. Sequencing input: PBMCs. This chain's CDR3 is CASSPPLREGYEQYF. The CDR3 bases are TGTGCCAGCTCACCACCGCTGCGGGAGGGATACGAGCAGTACTTC. The complete variable domain, with remaining parts taken from reference TRBV18 and TRBJ2-7, reads NAGVMQNPRHLVRRRGQEARLRCSPMKGHSHVYWYRQLPEEGLKFMVYLQKENIIDESGMPKERFSAEFPKEGPSILRIQQVVRGDSAAYFCASSPPLREGYEQYFGPGTRLTVT.